Presented here are 12 T cell receptor beta chains from one specimen sequenced in a study of blood T cells in healthy people across ages. Combining a sample-barcoded 5' primer with a J-beta primer mix, a second PCR ran for roughly 7 to 11 cycles. TCRdb called the 5' RACE reads again in MiXCR, with one record for every CDR3 protein. Among approximately 2,000,000 distinct CDR3 sequences listed, 35% to 50% were seen once. Sequencing input: blood. The source is a human donor in good health.

The V call is TRBV24-1, the J call TRBJ2-1; 9 bases are a match to TRBD2. Trimming removed 4 bases from V and 2 bases from J; junction bases left unmatched: 2. CDR3 length: 15 amino acids. Germline-derived CDR1 and CDR2 are KGHDR and SFDVKD. CDR3 residues: CATSEAGGPYNEQFF. Here the CDR3 DNA reads TGTGCCACCAGTGAGGCGGGGGGGCCCTACAATGAGCAGTTCTTC.

This clonotype has a single count. This chain uses TRBV15 with TRBJ2-1; D is perhaps TRBD2 (5 bases). Germline lookup yields CDR1 LNHNV and CDR2 YYDKDF (reference sequence). The CDR3 covers 16 residues. Trimming took 0 bases from V and 10 from J, leaving 19 bases between them. DNA of the CDR3: TGTGCCACCAGCAGAGATCCGGCGGAGAAACGGAGGGAGCAGTTCTTC. Translated: CATSRDPAEKRREQFF. The full variable domain, in which reference TRBV15 and TRBJ2-1 provide the parts outside the CDR3, is DAMVIQNPRYQVTQFGKPVTLSCSQTLNHNVMYWYQQKSSQAPKLLFHYYDKDFNNEADTPDNFQSRRPNTSFCFLDIRSPGLGDTAMYLCATSRDPAEKRREQFFGPGTRLTVL.

This clonotype was counted ten times or more. The rearrangement joins TRBV11-2 to TRBJ2-7; possibly TRBD2 for D (5 bases). V was shortened by 5 bases and J by 6 bases, with 11 bases between the two germline ends. This CDR3 spans 12 amino acids. The germline V gene encodes CDR1 SGHAT and CDR2 FQNNGV. The CDR3 spells CASSPEGFEQYF. The CDR3 bases are TGTGCCAGCAGCCCCGAGGGTTTCGAGCAGTACTTC.

The V and J genes are TRBV4-1 and TRBJ2-3; 12 bases fit TRBD2. Germline-derived CDR1 and CDR2 are MGHRA and YSYEKL. Trimming removed 3 bases from V and 3 bases from J; junction bases left unmatched: 10. There are 18 residues in the CDR3. CDR3 amino acids: CASSQTPPGLAGTDTQYF. The CDR3 nucleotides read TGCGCCAGCAGCCAGACACCACCAGGACTAGCGGGGACAGATACGCAGTATTTT.

J is TRBJ2-7 and V is TRBV24-1; 10 positions agree with TRBD1. The CDR3 totals 14 residues. Germline V lookup: CDR1 KGHDR, CDR2 SFDVKD. V shed 5 bases, J shed 5 bases, and the junction held 5 bases outside the gene matches. The CDR3 is CATSGGQGRNEQYF. The CDR3 DNA is TGTGCCACCAGTGGGGGACAGGGGCGGAACGAGCAGTACTTC.

This clonotype was picked up a small number of times. CDR3: CASSVAYVGADGYTF. In DNA, the CDR3 is TGTGCCAGCAGCGTAGCTTACGTCGGTGCCGATGGCTACACCTTC. V and J are TRBV9 and TRBJ1-2; no clear D. Between the trimmed V and J ends, which lost 0 bases and 6 bases, there was a span of 15 bases. Germline CDR1 and CDR2: SGDLS and YYNGEE. This CDR3 has 15 amino acids.

This sequence joins TRBV29-1 and TRBJ2-3, with TRBD1 identical over 7 bases. CDR3 size: 12 residues. After removal of 7 bases from V and 5 bases from J, the junction contained 6 bases not matched to a gene. Germline loops: CDR1 SQVTM, CDR2 ANQGSEA. CDR3 sequence: CSATGQVDTQYF. The CDR3 nucleotides are TGCAGCGCCACCGGACAGGTAGATACGCAGTATTTT.

This clonotype was recorded at least ten times. The V call is TRBV5-5, the J call TRBJ2-3, with D perhaps matching TRBD1 (6 bases). CDR3 size: 17 residues. Germline V lookup: CDR1 SGHKS, CDR2 YYEKEE (reference sequence). The V and J ends lost 4 bases and 1 base respectively, with 19 bases between them. In DNA form, the CDR3 reads TGTGCCAGCAGCAGTGGACAGTCCAGAAGGGGCACAGATACGCAGTATTTT. As protein: CASSSGQSRRGTDTQYF.

V gene TRBV20-1 combines with J gene TRBJ1-6, with 7 bases aligning to TRBD1. With 3 bases clipped from V and 7 bases from J, the junction kept 9 bases outside the gene matches. Germline CDR1 and CDR2: DFQATT and SNEGSKA (reference sequence). The CDR3 is 15 residues long. CDR3 sequence: CSARSDRVGNSPLHF. CDR3 nucleotide sequence: TGCAGTGCTAGGTCCGACAGGGTTGGCAATTCACCCCTCCACTTT.

This clonotype has just a few counts. The chain employs TRBV7-2 and TRBJ2-1; a possible D gene is TRBD1 (5 bases). The CDR3 is 19 amino acids. Germline values: CDR1 SGHTA, CDR2 FQGNSA. The ends were cut back, 4 bases at V and 3 bases at J, with 25 bases in the middle. CDR3 coding DNA: TGTGCCAGCAGCTCCGCAATTGCAGGGTACCTGGTGGGCTACAATGAGCAGTTCTTC. This encodes CASSSAIAGYLVGYNEQFF.

J is TRBJ1-2 and V is TRBV6-5; the D is unclear. Germline assignment: CDR1 MNHEY and CDR2 SVGAGI. This CDR3 is built from 15 residues. V was trimmed by 4 bases and J by 3 bases, leaving 15 bases between them. CDR3 nucleotides: TGTGCCAGCAGTTCTCCTCGAGGCTTGTACTATGGCTACACCTTC. Residues: CASSSPRGLYYGYTF.

With respect to this clonotype: Only one base separates this from a far larger clonotype, so it likely reflects a read error. J is TRBJ1-2 and V is TRBV28; D call uncertain. The CDR3 runs 12 residues. CDR1 MDHEN and CDR2 SYDVKM come from the germline V gene. The CDR3 sequence is CASSLRDYGYIF. CDR3 sequence (DNA): TGTGCCAGCAGTTTGAGGGATTATGGCTACATCTTC.